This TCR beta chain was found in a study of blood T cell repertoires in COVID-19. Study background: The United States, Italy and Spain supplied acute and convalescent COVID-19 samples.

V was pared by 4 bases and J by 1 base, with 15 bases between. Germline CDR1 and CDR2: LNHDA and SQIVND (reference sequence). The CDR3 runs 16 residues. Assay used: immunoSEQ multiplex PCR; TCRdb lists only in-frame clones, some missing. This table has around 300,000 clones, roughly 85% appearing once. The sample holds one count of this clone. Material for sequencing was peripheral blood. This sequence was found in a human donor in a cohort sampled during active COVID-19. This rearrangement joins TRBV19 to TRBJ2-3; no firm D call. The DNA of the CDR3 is TGTGCCAGTAGTAGCCCCTCCAGGTCGGGCACAGATACGCAGTATTTT. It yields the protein CASSSPSRSGTDTQYF.